The clone carrying this T cell receptor (beta chain) was seen ten or more times. These data originate in a study of blood T cell repertoires in COVID-19. The germline CDR1 and CDR2 sequences are MNHEY and SMNVEV (reference sequence). Trimming cost V 5 bases and J 1 base, with 11 bases left between them. This CDR3 region has 14 residues. Authors' analysis steps: Estimates of nucleated cell counts were drawn from the amplification of reference gene primers. Assay: immunoSEQ multiplex PCR; the TCRdb copy retains only in-frame clones and omits some. For V, J and clone size, that table is used; D and trimming come from the DNA. Altogether 300,000 to 450,000 clones are present, around nine tenths being singletons, with the ten largest covering around 2.9%.

Sequenced: peripheral blood. The chain employs TRBV27 and TRBJ1-2, with D perhaps matching TRBD1 (5 bases). This receptor was taken from a human donor in a cohort sampled during active COVID-19. The CDR3 DNA sequence: TGTGCCAGCAGTCCCTGGGGGGGTAACTATGGCTACACCTTC. It is translated as CASSPWGGNYGYTF.